This TCR beta chain was identified during a study of shared clonotypes between healthy human individuals. Whole-study findings and limits: Researchers sampled blood only, noting tissue repertoires likely differ. It was observed that around 5% of naive CD4 clonotypes were shared across a handful of donors.

Clones were sequenced by immunoSEQ multiplex PCR, and TCRdb holds only the in-frame ones, with some missing. The sample lists 1.5 million to 2.5 million clones; about 95% were seen once. As regards this clone: Its target is unknown.

CD8 cells regarded as naive lacked CD45RO, were positively chosen for CCR7, and omitted terminally differentiated effector memory CD45RA+ cells. The donor cohort consisted entirely of Caucasian adults residing in Nashville, Tennessee. The CDR3 is made up of 14 amino acids. CDR1 is MNHEY, CDR2 SVGAGI, per germline. The junction had 7 bases not matched to a gene; V was cut back by 6 bases and J by 4 bases. The V call is TRBV6-5, the J call TRBJ2-5; TRBD1 aligns across 8 bases. The clonotype was recovered from a man between 18 and 35 years old in good health. Sequenced material: naive CD8+ T cells sorted from blood. CDR3: CASRIAGGGETQYF. The CDR3, as DNA: TGTGCCAGCAGGATCGCAGGGGGCGGAGAGACCCAGTACTTC.